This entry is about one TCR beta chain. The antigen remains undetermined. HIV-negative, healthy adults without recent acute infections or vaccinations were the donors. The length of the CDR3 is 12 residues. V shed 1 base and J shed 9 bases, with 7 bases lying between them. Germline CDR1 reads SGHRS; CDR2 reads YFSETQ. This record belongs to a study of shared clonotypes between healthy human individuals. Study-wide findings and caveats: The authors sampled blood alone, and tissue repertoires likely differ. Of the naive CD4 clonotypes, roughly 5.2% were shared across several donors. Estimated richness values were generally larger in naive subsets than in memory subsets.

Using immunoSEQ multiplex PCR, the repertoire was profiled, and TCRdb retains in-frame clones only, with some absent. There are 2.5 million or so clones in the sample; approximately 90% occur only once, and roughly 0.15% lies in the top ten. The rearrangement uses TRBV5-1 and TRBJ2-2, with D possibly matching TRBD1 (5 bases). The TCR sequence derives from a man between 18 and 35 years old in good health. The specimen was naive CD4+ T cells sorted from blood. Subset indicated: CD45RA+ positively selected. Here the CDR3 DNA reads TGCGCCAGCAGCTTGCTGGGGCGGGAGCTGTTTTTT. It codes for CASSLLGRELFF.